The clone carrying this T cell receptor beta chain was recorded at least ten times. This entry belongs to a study of T cells in Graves' hyperthyroidism and ophthalmopathy. The CDR3 consists of 12 residues. Germline V gene lookup returns CDR1 SQVTM and CDR2 ANQGSEA. Trimming shortened V by 3 bases and J by 5 bases, and 7 bases separated the two germline ends. Regions amplified from RNA transcripts were the TCR beta CDR3 regions. RT-PCR in the first round (using the HTBI primer set) targeted the TCR CDR3. One entry per CDR3 protein, called by TCRdb with MiXCR from the multiplex PCR reads. Among roughly 500,000 distinct CDR3 sequences, 35% to 50% were seen once, and the ten largest hold about 43%.

The source of this sequence is an adult woman with Graves' disease, either hyperthyroidism or ophthalmopathy (not recorded which). Sequenced sample: peripheral blood or thyroid tissue (not recorded which). The chain joins TRBV29-1 to TRBJ2-2; TRBD1 is a possible D gene (6 bases). The CDR3 loop is CSVERGTGELFF. CDR3 in DNA: TGCAGCGTTGAGAGGGGGACCGGGGAGCTGTTTTTT.